Below, 11 T cell receptor beta chains from the same sample are listed, as sequenced in a study of CD8 T cells in ankylosing spondylitis. TCRdb analysed the 5' RACE reads with MiXCR anew, one entry per CDR3 protein. Here the sample spans about 210,000 distinct CDR3 sequences, around 7.9% being singletons. These receptors lack a known antigen. Study-wide findings and caveats: Typical of ankylosing spondylitis blood, it appeared, was a TCR beta motif of seven to nine highly homologous variants.

Sequenced: blood, either unsorted or a sorted T cell fraction (not recorded which). These receptors were obtained from a male donor with ankylosing spondylitis.

This clonotype was seen at least ten times. This chain's CDR3 is CASSFSQDFSYNEQFF. As DNA, the CDR3 is TGTGCCAGCAGTTTTTCCCAGGATTTCTCCTACAATGAGCAGTTCTTC. The chain combines TRBV12-3 or TRBV12-4 with TRBJ2-1; D is ambiguous. The CDR3 runs 16 residues. Deletions cut 3 bases from V and 0 bases from J, with 12 bases between.

This clonotype was counted ten times or more. The chain couples TRBV24-1 to TRBJ2-2; D unclear. Trimming shortened V by 0 bases and J by 7 bases, and 8 bases separated the two germline ends. The CDR3 is 14 residues long. CDR1 is KGHDR and CDR2 is SFDVKD in the germline V gene. For the CDR3, the DNA is TGTGCCACCAGTGATTTGCCGGCAGACGGGGAGCTGTTTTTT. This encodes CATSDLPADGELFF.

This clonotype appeared many times. The genes are TRBV27 and TRBJ2-7; 14 bases are shared with TRBD2. The CDR3 is 16 residues long. V was clipped by 9 bases and J by 5 bases; unmatched bases: 12. Germline V gives CDR1 MNHEY, CDR2 SMNVEV (reference sequence). CDR3 residues: CARSRLAGGPDDEQYF. In nucleotides, the CDR3 is TGTGCCAGATCCCGACTAGCGGGAGGGCCCGACGACGAGCAGTACTTC.

At least ten counts were recorded for this clonotype. This CDR3 reads CASSHKAGGRTGELFF. CDR3 bases: TGTGCCAGCAGCCACAAAGCGGGCGGTCGCACCGGGGAGCTGTTTTTT. V usage is TRBV27 and J usage is TRBJ2-2; maybe TRBD2 (6 bases). Trimming stripped 6 bases from V and 4 bases from J, with 18 bases between. The CDR3 length is 16 residues. Germline loops: CDR1 MNHEY, CDR2 SMNVEV (reference sequence).

This clonotype appeared a few times. The rearrangement joins TRBV7-2 to TRBJ1-5; D not resolved. The CDR3 runs to 15 residues. Germline CDR1 reads SGHTA; CDR2 reads FQGNSA. Trimming took 1 base from V and 6 from J, leaving 13 bases between them. CDR3 DNA: TGTGCCAGCAGCTTAGAATCGGCGGATGGTCAGCCCCAGCATTTT. Protein: CASSLESADGQPQHF.

This clonotype was seen at least ten times. The gene calls are TRBV5-1 and TRBJ1-4; 7 bases are shared with TRBD1. Germline lookup yields CDR1 SGHRS and CDR2 YFSETQ. This CDR3 has 15 amino acids. Unmatched junction bases numbered 4, after V lost 0 bases and J lost 5 bases. CDR3 protein: CASSLAGTANEKLFF. The CDR3 DNA follows: TGCGCCAGCAGCTTGGCCGGGACAGCCAATGAAAAACTGTTTTTT. The full variable domain, in which reference TRBV5-1 and TRBJ1-4 provide the parts outside the CDR3, is KAGVTQTPRYLIKTRGQQVTLSCSPISGHRSVSWYQQTPGQGLQFLFEYFSETQRNKGNFPGRFSGRQFSNSRSEMNVSTLELGDSALYLCASSLAGTANEKLFFGSGTQLSVL.

This clonotype was picked up many times. The chain combines TRBV6-1 with TRBJ1-2; D gene unclear. Germline V CDR1 and CDR2: MNHNS, SASEGT. V was clipped by 7 bases and J by 6 bases, with 15 bases between them. This CDR3 region has 13 residues. The CDR3 loop is CASTPQWTHGYTF. CDR3 bases: TGTGCCAGCACCCCGCAGTGGACTCATGGCTACACCTTC.

This clonotype occurred many times. This sequence joins TRBV29-1 and TRBJ1-2; no definite D call. Per germline, CDR1 SQVTM and CDR2 ANQGSEA. Deletions cut 6 bases from V and 8 bases from J, with 28 bases between. CDR3 size: 16 residues. This CDR3 is CSVGSWTTARLYGYTF. CDR3 sequence (DNA): TGCAGCGTGGGGTCATGGACTACCGCCAGGTTATACGGCTACACCTTC.

The sample holds a few counts of this clonotype. This CDR3 reads CASSRLNGYTF. CDR3 bases: TGTGCCAGCAGCCGACTCAATGGCTACACCTTC. This chain links TRBV7-9 with TRBJ1-2; D uncertain. V gave up 5 bases and J gave up 6 bases, with 7 bases separating them. The CDR3 length is 11 residues. Germline CDR1 is SEHNR and CDR2 is FQNEAQ (reference sequence).

Ten or more counts support this clonotype. The V gene is TRBV12-3 or TRBV12-4, the J gene TRBJ2-1, with 8 bases fitting TRBD1. V lost 6 bases to trimming and J lost 2 bases; unmatched junction nucleotides: 6. CDR3 length: 15 residues. CDR3: CASSTDRDAYNEQFF. The CDR3 DNA sequence: TGTGCCAGCAGCACGGACAGGGACGCCTACAATGAGCAGTTCTTC.

This clonotype was seen many times. The rearrangement joins TRBV6-5 to TRBJ2-5; 11 bases are a match to TRBD1. CDR3 size: 15 residues. V was clipped by 2 bases and J by 4 bases; unmatched bases: 3. Germline-derived CDR1 and CDR2 are MNHEY and SVGAGI. The CDR3 sequence: CASSYAGQGGETQYF. The CDR3 DNA sequence: TGTGCCAGCAGTTACGCGGGACAGGGGGGAGAGACCCAGTACTTC.